This TCR beta chain came from a study of T cell responses to AZD1222 COVID-19 vaccine. Study observations and caveats: Females made up more of the donors, who were largely white British, and clonal diversity may have come out too low. Close to half of all spike-specific TCRs reportedly target regions of the variants that are unmutated. Seropositivity was recorded at baseline in only six AZD1222 recipients. Mapped onto spike, vaccine-associated CD4 TCRs spanned it and were dominant at 160-218 and 743-854.

Germline CDR1 and CDR2: SNHLY and FYNNEI. This CDR3 spans 17 amino acids. V gave up 8 bases and J gave up 2 bases; unmatched junction bases: 18. Profiling relied on immunoSEQ multiplex PCR, and the TCRdb table lists in-frame clones only, not all of them. The sample records more than 150,000 clones, roughly 91% being singletons. As concerns this clone: Its antigen is still unknown.

Sequencing was performed on peripheral blood, taken 28 days after the second AZD1222 dose. The V gene is TRBV2, the J gene TRBJ2-7; 7 nucleotides line up with TRBD2. The clonotype originates from an adult who received the AZD1222 COVID-19 vaccine. The CDR3 loop is CASLRGPSGRLTYEQYF. The CDR3 DNA is TGTGCCAGCCTCCGCGGGCCTAGCGGAAGACTTACCTACGAGCAGTACTTC.